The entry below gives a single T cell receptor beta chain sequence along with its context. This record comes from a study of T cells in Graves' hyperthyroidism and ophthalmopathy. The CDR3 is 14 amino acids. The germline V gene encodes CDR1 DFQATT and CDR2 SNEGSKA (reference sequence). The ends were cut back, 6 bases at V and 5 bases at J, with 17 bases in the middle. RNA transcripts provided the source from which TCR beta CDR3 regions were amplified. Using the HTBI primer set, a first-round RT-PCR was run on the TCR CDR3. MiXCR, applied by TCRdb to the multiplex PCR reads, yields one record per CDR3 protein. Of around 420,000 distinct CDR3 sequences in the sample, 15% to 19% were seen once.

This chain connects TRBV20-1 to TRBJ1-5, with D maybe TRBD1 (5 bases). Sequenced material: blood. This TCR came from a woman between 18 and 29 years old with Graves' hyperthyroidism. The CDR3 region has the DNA TGCAGTGCCCCCCCTGGGGCCCCCGATCAGCCCCAGCATTTT. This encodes CSAPPGAPDQPQHF.